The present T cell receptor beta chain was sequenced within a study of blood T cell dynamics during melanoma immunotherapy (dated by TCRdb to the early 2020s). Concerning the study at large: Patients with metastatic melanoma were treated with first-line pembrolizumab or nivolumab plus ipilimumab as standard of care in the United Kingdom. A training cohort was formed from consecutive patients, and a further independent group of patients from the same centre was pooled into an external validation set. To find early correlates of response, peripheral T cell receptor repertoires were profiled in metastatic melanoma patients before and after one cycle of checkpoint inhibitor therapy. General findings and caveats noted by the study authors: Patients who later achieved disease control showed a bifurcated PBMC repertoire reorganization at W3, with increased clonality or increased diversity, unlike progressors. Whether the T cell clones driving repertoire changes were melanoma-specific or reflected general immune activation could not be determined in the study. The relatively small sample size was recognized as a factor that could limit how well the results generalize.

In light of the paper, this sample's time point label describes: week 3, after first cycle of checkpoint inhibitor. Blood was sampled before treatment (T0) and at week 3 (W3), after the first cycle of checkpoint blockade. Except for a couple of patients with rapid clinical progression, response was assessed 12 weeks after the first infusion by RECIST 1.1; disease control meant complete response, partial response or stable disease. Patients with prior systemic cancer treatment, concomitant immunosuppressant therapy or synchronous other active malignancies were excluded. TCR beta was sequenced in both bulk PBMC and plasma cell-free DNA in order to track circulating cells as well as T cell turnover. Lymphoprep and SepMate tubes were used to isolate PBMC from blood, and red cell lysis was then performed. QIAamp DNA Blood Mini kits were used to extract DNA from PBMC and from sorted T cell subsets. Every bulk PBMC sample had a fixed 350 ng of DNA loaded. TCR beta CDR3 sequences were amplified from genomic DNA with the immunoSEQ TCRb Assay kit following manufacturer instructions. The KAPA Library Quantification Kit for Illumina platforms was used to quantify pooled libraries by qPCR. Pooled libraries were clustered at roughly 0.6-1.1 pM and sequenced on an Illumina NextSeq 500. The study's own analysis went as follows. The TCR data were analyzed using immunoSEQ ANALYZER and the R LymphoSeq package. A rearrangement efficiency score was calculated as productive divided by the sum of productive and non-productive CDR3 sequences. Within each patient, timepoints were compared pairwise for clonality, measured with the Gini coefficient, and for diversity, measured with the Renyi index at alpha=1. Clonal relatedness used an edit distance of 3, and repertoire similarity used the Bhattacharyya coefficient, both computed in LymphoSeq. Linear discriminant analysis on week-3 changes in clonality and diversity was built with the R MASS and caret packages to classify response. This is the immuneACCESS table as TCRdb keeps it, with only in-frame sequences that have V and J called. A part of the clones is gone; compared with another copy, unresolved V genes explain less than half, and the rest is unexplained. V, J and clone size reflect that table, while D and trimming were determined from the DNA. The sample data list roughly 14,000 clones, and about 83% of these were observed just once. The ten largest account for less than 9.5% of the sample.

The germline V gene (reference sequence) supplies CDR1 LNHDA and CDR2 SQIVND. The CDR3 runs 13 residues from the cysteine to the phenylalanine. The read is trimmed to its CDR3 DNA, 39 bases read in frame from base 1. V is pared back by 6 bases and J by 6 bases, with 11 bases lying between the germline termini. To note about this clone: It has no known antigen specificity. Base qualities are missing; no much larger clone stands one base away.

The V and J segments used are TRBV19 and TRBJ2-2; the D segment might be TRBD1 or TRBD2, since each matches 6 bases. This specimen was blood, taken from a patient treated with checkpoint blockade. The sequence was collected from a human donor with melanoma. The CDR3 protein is CASRVGGPGELFF. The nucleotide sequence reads TGTGCCAGTAGGGTTGGGGGGCCCGGGGAGCTGTTTTTT.